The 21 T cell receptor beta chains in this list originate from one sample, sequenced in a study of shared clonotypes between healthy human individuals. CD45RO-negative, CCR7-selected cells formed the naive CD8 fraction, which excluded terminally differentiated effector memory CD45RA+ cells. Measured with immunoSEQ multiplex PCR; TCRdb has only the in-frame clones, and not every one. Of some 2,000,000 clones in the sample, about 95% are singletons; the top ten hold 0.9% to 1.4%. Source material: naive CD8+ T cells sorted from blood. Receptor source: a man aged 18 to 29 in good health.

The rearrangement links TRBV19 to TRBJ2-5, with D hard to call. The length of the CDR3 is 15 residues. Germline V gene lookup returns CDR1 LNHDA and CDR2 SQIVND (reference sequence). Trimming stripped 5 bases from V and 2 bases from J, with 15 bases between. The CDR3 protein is CASSWTVRTQETQYF. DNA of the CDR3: TGTGCCAGTAGTTGGACGGTACGGACGCAAGAGACCCAGTACTTC.

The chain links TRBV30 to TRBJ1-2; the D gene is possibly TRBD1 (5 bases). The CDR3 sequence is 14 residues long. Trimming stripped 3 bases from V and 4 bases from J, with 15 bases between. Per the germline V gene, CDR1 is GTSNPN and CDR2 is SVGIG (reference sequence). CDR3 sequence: CAWSPGAAVYGYTF. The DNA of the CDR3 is TGTGCCTGGAGCCCTGGGGCCGCCGTCTATGGCTACACCTTC. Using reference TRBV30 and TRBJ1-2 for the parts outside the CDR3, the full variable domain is SQTIHQWPATLVQPVGSPLSLECTVEGTSNPNLYWYRQAAGRGLQLLFYSVGIGQISSEVPQNLSASRPQDRQFILSSKKLLLSDSGFYLCAWSPGAAVYGYTFGSGTRLTVV.

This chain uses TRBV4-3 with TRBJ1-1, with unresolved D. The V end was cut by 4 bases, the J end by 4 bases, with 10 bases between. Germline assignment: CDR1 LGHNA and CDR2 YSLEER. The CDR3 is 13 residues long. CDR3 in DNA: TGCGCCAGCAGCCTACACCATGGCACTGAAGCTTTCTTT. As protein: CASSLHHGTEAFF.

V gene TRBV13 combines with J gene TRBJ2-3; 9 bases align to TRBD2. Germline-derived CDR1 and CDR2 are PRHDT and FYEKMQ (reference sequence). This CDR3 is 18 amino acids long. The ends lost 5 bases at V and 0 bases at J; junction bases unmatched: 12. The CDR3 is CASSPEGLAGPSTDTQYF. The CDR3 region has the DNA TGTGCCAGCAGCCCCGAAGGGCTAGCGGGGCCTAGCACAGATACGCAGTATTTT. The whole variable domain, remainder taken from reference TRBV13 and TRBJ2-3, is AAGVIQSPRHLIKEKRETATLKCYPIPRHDTVYWYQQGPGQDPQFLISFYEKMQSDKGSIPDRFSAQQFSDYHSELNMSSLELGDSALYFCASSPEGLAGPSTDTQYFGPGTRLTVL.

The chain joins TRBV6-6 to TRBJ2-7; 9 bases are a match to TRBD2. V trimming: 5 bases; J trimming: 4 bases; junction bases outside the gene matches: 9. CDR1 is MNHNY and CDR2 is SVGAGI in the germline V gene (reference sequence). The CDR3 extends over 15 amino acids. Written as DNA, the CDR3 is TGTGCCAGCAGTCCCTTAGCGGGAGAAGGTTACGAGCAGTACTTC. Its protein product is CASSPLAGEGYEQYF.

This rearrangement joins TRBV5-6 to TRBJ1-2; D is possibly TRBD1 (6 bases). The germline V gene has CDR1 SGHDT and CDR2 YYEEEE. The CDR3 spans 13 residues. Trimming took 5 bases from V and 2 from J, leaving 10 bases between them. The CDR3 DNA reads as TGTGCCAGCAGAGAGGGGGGGAACTATGGCTACACCTTC. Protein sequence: CASREGGNYGYTF.

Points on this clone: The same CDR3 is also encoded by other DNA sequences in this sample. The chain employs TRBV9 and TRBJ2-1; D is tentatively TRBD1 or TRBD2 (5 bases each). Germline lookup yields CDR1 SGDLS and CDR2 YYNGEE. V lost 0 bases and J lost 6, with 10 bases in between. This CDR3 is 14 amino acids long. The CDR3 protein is CASSVDGALNEQFF. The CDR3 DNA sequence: TGTGCCAGCAGCGTAGACGGGGCCCTCAATGAGCAGTTCTTC.

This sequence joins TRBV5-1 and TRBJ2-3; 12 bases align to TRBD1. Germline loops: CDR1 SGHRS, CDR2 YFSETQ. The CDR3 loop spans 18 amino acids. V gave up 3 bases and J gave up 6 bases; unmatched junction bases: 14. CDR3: CASSSLGQGQGAKDTQYF. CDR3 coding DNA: TGCGCCAGCAGCTCCCTGGGTCAGGGACAGGGGGCGAAGGATACGCAGTATTTT.

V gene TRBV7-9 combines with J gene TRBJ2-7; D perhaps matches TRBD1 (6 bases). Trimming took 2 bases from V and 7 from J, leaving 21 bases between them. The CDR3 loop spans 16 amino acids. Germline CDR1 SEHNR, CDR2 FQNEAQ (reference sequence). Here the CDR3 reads CASSLRSGQGIGEQYF. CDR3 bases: TGTGCCAGCAGCTTAAGATCCGGGCAGGGGATAGGAGAGCAGTACTTC.

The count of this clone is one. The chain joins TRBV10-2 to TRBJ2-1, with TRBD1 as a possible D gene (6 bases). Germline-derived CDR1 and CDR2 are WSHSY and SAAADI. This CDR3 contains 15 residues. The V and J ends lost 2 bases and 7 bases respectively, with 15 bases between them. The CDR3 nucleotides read TGCGCCAGCAGTGAGCCAAGGGACATTCCAAATGAGCAGTTCTTC. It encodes CASSEPRDIPNEQFF.

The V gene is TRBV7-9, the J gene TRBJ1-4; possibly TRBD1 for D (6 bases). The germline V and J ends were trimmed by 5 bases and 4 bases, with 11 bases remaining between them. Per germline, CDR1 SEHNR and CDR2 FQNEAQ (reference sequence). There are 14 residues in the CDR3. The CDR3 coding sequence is TGTGCCAGCAGCAACAGGGACAATAATGAAAAACTGTTTTTT. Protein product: CASSNRDNNEKLFF.

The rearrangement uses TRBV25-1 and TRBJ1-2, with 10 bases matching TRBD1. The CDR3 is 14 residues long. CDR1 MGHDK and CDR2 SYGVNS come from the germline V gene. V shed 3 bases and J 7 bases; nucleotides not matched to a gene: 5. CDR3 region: CASSDPGTGVGYTF. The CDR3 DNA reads TGTGCCAGCAGTGATCCCGGGACAGGGGTTGGCTACACCTTC.

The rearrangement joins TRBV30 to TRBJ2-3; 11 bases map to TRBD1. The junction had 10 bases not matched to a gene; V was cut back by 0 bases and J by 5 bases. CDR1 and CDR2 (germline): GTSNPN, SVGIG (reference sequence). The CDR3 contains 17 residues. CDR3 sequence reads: CAWSVLGQGVFVDTQYF. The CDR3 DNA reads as TGTGCCTGGAGTGTATTGGGACAGGGGGTATTTGTAGATACGCAGTATTTT.

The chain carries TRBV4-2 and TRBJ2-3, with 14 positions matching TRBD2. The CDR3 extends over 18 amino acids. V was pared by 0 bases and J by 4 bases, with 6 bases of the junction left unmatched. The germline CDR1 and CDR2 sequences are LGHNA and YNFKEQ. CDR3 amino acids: CASSQEGGLAGVPDTQYF. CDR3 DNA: TGTGCCAGCAGCCAAGAGGGGGGACTAGCGGGAGTTCCAGATACGCAGTATTTT.

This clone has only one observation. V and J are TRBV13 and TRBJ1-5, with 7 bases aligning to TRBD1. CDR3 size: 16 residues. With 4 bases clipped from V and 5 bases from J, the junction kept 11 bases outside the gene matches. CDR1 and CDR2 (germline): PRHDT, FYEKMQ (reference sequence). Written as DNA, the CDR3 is TGTGCCAGCAGCTCATCTACAGGGGAAGCGGATCAGCCCCAGCATTTT. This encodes CASSSSTGEADQPQHF.

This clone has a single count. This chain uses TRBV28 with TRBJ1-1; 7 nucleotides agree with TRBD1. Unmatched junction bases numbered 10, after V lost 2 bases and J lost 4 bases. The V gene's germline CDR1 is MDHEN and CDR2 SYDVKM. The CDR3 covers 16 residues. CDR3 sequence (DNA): TGTGCCAGCAGTTTAAGATTAAGGGGGCTTTTCACTGAAGCTTTCTTT. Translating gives CASSLRLRGLFTEAFF.

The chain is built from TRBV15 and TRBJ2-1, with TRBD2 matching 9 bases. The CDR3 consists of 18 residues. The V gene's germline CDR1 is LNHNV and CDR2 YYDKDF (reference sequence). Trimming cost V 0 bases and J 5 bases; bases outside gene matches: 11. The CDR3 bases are TGTGCCACCAGCAGAGATGATGACGAGCGGGAGGACCACAATGAGCAGTTCTTC. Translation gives CATSRDDDEREDHNEQFF. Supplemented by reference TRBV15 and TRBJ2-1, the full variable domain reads DAMVIQNPRYQVTQFGKPVTLSCSQTLNHNVMYWYQQKSSQAPKLLFHYYDKDFNNEADTPDNFQSRRPNTSFCFLDIRSPGLGDTAMYLCATSRDDDEREDHNEQFFGPGTRLTVL.

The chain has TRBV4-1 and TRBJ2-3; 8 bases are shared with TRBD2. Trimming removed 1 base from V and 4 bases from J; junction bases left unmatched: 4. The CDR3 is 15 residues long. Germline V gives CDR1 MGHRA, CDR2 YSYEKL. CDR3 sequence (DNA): TGCGCCAGCAGCCAAGCCGGGACTAGTGCAGATACGCAGTATTTT. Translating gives CASSQAGTSADTQYF.

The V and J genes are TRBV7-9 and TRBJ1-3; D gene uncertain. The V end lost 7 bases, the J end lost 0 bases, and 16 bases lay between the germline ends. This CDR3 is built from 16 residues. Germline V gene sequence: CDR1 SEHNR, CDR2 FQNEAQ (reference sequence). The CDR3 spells CASTLSGGVSGNTIYF. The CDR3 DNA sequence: TGTGCCAGCACCCTCAGTGGAGGCGTCTCTGGAAACACCATATATTTT.

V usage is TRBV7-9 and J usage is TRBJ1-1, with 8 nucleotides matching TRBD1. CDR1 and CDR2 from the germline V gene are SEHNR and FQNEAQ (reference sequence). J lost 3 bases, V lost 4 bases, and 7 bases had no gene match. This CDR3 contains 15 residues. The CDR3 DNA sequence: TGTGCCAGCAGCTCTGGACAGGGAGGTGACACTGAAGCTTTCTTT. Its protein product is CASSSGQGGDTEAFF.

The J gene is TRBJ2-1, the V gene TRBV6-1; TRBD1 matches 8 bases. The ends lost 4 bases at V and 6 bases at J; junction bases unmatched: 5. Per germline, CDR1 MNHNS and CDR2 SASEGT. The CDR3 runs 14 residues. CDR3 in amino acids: CASSATGAGNEQFF. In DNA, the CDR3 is TGTGCCAGCAGTGCGACAGGGGCAGGCAATGAGCAGTTCTTC.